The rows below give T cell receptor beta chains drawn from one sample of a study of cytomegalovirus exposure and HLA in healthy donors. Method: immunoSEQ multiplex PCR; TCRdb's copy keeps in-frame clones and lacks some. Of approximately 110,000 clones in the sample, roughly 70% were seen once. Source material: PBMCs. These receptors were collected from a man aged 40-49 years in good health and CMV-seropositive. Each CDR3 is given with its conserved first and last residue. Clone sizes are given selectively: once, few, many, or a class where the clone is expanded.

size: -
J: TRBJ2-7
V: TRBV7-2
CDR3: CASSQRTGHYEQYF

size: -
J: TRBJ2-7
V: TRBV11-1
CDR3: CASSLGQGAYEQYF

size: -
J: TRBJ2-7
V: TRBV5-4
CDR3: CASSLGSGSPYEQYF

size: -
J: TRBJ1-4
V: TRBV9
CDR3: CASSRAGQFNEKLFF

size: once
J: TRBJ2-2
V: TRBV27
CDR3: CASSFRKGTYTGELFF

size: -
J: TRBJ2-1
V: TRBV7-3
CDR3: CASSLMPRTSRGNEQFF

size: -
J: TRBJ1-1
V: TRBV5-1
CDR3: CASSLTGAAEAFF

size: -
J: TRBJ1-3
V: TRBV29-1
CDR3: CSVAPEGNTIYF

size: -
J: TRBJ2-1
V: TRBV5-4
CDR3: CASSETGWDEQFF

size: -
J: TRBJ1-1
V: TRBV28
CDR3: CASSSYNTGATEAFF

size: -
J: TRBJ2-5
V: TRBV9
CDR3: CASSVEASWGLIQETQYF

size: -
J: TRBJ2-2
V: TRBV12-5
CDR3: CASGSTGTSGSSGTGELFF

size: -
J: TRBJ1-2
V: TRBV27
CDR3: CARKGQGAQDYGYTF

size: -
J: TRBJ1-1
V: TRBV7-9
CDR3: CASSFFTGSTEAFF

size: -
J: TRBJ1-3
V: TRBV27
CDR3: CASARTGQYGNTIYF

size: -
J: TRBJ2-3
V: TRBV6-4
CDR3: CASSDSTGGADTQYF

size: few
J: TRBJ2-3
V: TRBV6-1
CDR3: CASNRLGATDTQYF

size: -
J: TRBJ2-1
V: TRBV5-1
CDR3: CASSLHTGTSVNEQFF

size: -
J: TRBJ1-4
V: TRBV5-1
CDR3: CASSSGVQGREKLFF